This T cell receptor (beta chain) was sequenced in a study of blood T cell repertoires in COVID-19. Individuals in the exposed group had encountered a COVID-19 case within 2 weeks preceding study entry. The CDR3 totals 16 residues. Per the germline V gene, CDR1 is SGHRS and CDR2 is YFSETQ. V lost 0 bases to trimming and J lost 3 bases; unmatched junction nucleotides: 5. Some clones are missing from TCRdb's copy, which holds only in-frame ones; the method was immunoSEQ multiplex PCR. The table shows roughly 250,000 clones, with around four fifths occurring only once. The clonotype originates from a woman in her thirties or forties who had been exposed to COVID-19. The source material was PBMCs or T cells enriched from blood (not recorded which). The chain links TRBV5-1 to TRBJ2-5, with TRBD2 matching over 10 bases. In nucleotides, the CDR3 is TGCGCCAGCAGCTTGGTGCTAGCGGGGGAAAAAGAGACCCAGTACTTC. Amino acid sequence: CASSLVLAGEKETQYF.